The rows below give T cell receptor beta chains drawn from one sample of a study of T cells in Graves' hyperthyroidism and ophthalmopathy. TCRdb ran MiXCR on the multiplex PCR reads and lists one entry per CDR3 protein. The sample lists 600,000 to 850,000 distinct CDR3 sequences, 18% occurring once. Sequenced material: blood. These receptors were obtained from a woman between 50 and 59 years old with Graves' hyperthyroidism that later progressed to Graves' ophthalmopathy. Each CDR3 is given with its conserved first and last residue. A D gene is named only where the DNA matches it firmly. Not all rows give a size; the values are once, few, many and, for expanded clones, a class.

CDR3aa,CDR3nt,v_gene,abundance,j_gene,d_gene
CASNQGAYNSPLHF,TGTGCCAGTAACCAGGGAGCGTATAATTCACCCCTCCACTTT,TRBV6-1,-,TRBJ1-6,-
CASTLGAGRAKNIQYF,TGTGCCAGCACCCTAGGGGCGGGGAGGGCCAAAAACATTCAGTACTTC,TRBV11-3,-,TRBJ2-4,-
CSARDPSSGNTIYF,TGCAGTGCTAGAGATCCGTCGTCTGGAAACACCATATATTTT,TRBV20-1,few,TRBJ1-3,-
CAINGGLEETQYF,TGTGCCATCAATGGGGGGCTGGAGGAGACCCAGTACTTC,TRBV10-3,-,TRBJ2-5,-
CSARDHRGGEKLFF,TGCAGTGCTAGAGACCACAGGGGAGGGGAAAAACTGTTTTTT,TRBV20-1,-,TRBJ1-4,TRBD1
CASSVRDTQYF,TGTGCCAGCAGCGTGAGAGATACGCAGTATTTT,TRBV2,many,TRBJ2-3,-
CASSYGTAQTNYGYTF,TGTGCCAGCAGTTATGGGACAGCACAAACTAACTATGGCTACACCTTC,TRBV6-1,many,TRBJ1-2,TRBD1
CSVGTAGYTF,TGCAGTGTCGGGACAGCAGGCTACACCTTC,TRBV20-1,-,TRBJ1-2,TRBD1
CSAPGGAGNLFNSPLHF,TGCAGTGCCCCGGGGGGGGCGGGGAACCTCTTTAATTCACCCCTCCACTTT,TRBV20-1,few,TRBJ1-6,-
CASSPDRGPNQPQHF,TGCGCCAGCAGCCCGGACAGGGGCCCCAATCAGCCCCAGCATTTT,TRBV5-1,many,TRBJ1-5,TRBD1
CASHPSLLISYNEQFF,TGCGCCAGCCACCCTTCCCTTCTGATCTCCTACAATGAGCAGTTCTTC,TRBV5-1,few,TRBJ2-1,-
CAISESSDFGNTIYF,TGTGCCATCAGTGAGTCGTCAGACTTTGGAAACACCATATATTTT,TRBV6-1,-,TRBJ1-3,-
CASSPTVNPRAFF,TGCGCCAGCAGCCCGACAGTTAACCCCAGAGCTTTCTTT,TRBV5-1,few,TRBJ1-1,-
CASSPSAQGVLKLFF,TGTGCCAGCTCACCATCTGCGCAGGGTGTACTAAAACTGTTTTTT,TRBV18,-,TRBJ1-4,-
CASSLGEGGQPQHF,TGCGCCAGCAGCTTAGGGGAAGGTGGACAGCCCCAGCATTTT,TRBV5-1,many,TRBJ1-5,-
CASSFGTGGEQPQHF,TGTGCCAGCAGTTTCGGGACAGGGGGAGAACAGCCCCAGCATTTT,TRBV12-3/TRBV12-4,-,TRBJ1-5,TRBD1
CASQGEDGYTF,TGTGCCAGCCAGGGAGAGGATGGCTACACCTTC,TRBV9,many,TRBJ1-2,-
CASSLTRSYGYTF,TGCGCCAGCAGCTTGACCAGATCCTATGGCTACACCTTC,TRBV5-1,-,TRBJ1-2,-
CASSPVPGDYEQYF,TGCGCCAGCAGCCCGGTACCCGGGGACTACGAGCAGTACTTC,TRBV5-1,many,TRBJ2-7,-
CAISFFAGKETQYF,TGTGCCATCAGCTTTTTCGCGGGGAAAGAGACCCAGTACTTC,TRBV10-3,few,TRBJ2-5,-
CASTERGSSGAEQFF,TGTGCCAGCACGGAGCGGGGGAGTAGTGGGGCGGAGCAGTTCTTC,TRBV2,many,TRBJ2-1,TRBD2
CAWSELSKAYHEQYF,TGTGCCTGGAGTGAACTTAGTAAGGCTTACCACGAGCAGTACTTC,TRBV30,many,TRBJ2-7,-
CASSNLHGGGGYTF,TGTGCCAGCAGTAACCTCCACGGGGGAGGTGGCTACACCTTC,TRBV6-2/TRBV6-3,many,TRBJ1-2,-
CSAREPPTQGGRETQYF,TGCAGTGCTAGAGAACCCCCAACACAGGGGGGGCGGGAGACCCAGTACTTC,TRBV20-1,many,TRBJ2-5,-
CASSLLAVPTYEQYF,TGTGCCAGCAGCTTATTGGCCGTCCCGACCTACGAGCAGTACTTC,TRBV7-3,-,TRBJ2-7,-
CAWTAGGSGTDTQYF,TGTGCCTGGACGGCGGGGGGATCGGGCACAGATACGCAGTATTTT,TRBV30,few,TRBJ2-3,TRBD2
CASSSPPGQGRYGYTF,TGTGCCAGCAGCTCTCCACCGGGACAGGGAAGATATGGCTACACCTTC,TRBV7-9,many,TRBJ1-2,TRBD1
CSARGPQRGVTDTQYF,TGCAGTGCTAGGGGGCCTCAGCGGGGAGTCACAGATACGCAGTATTTT,TRBV20-1,-,TRBJ2-3,TRBD2
CASSRTANTEAFF,TGTGCCAGCAGCCGGACAGCGAACACTGAAGCTTTCTTT,TRBV3-1,many,TRBJ1-1,-
CASSIEGPVRNQPQHF,TGTGCCAGTAGTATAGAAGGGCCAGTTCGCAATCAGCCCCAGCATTTT,TRBV19,few,TRBJ1-5,-
CATSEEGQGTDTQYF,TGTGCCACCAGTGAGGAGGGACAGGGTACAGATACGCAGTATTTT,TRBV24-1,-,TRBJ2-3,TRBD1
CASSSSPTDTQYF,TGTGCCAGCAGCTCCAGCCCGACAGATACGCAGTATTTT,TRBV11-3,many,TRBJ2-3,-
CASSLDDLIEAFF,TGCGCCAGCAGCTTGGACGACCTGATAGAAGCTTTCTTT,TRBV5-1,many,TRBJ1-1,-
CAIRLDGNTGELFF,TGTGCCATCAGATTGGACGGGAACACCGGGGAGCTGTTTTTT,TRBV10-3,-,TRBJ2-2,-
CASSTFSYEQYF,TGTGCTAGTAGCACTTTCTCCTACGAGCAGTACTTC,TRBV12-5,many,TRBJ2-7,-
CASTPGWDGNTIYF,TGTGCCAGCACCCCGGGGTGGGATGGAAACACCATATATTTT,TRBV12-3/TRBV12-4,-,TRBJ1-3,-
CASSLGGTSAPAVYGYTF,TGTGCCAGCAGCTTAGGGGGGACGAGTGCTCCGGCCGTCTATGGCTACACCTTC,TRBV7-9,few,TRBJ1-2,-
CSVGTPYSYEQYF,TGCAGCGTTGGGACACCATATTCCTACGAGCAGTACTTC,TRBV29-1,many,TRBJ2-7,-
CASSRTGFTDTQYF,TGTGCCAGCAGCCGGACAGGGTTCACAGATACGCAGTATTTT,TRBV9,-,TRBJ2-3,TRBD1
CASGFGSPTGAGEGTQYF,TGTGCTAGTGGTTTTGGCTCCCCGACAGGGGCCGGGGAGGGTACGCAGTATTTT,TRBV12-5,-,TRBJ2-3,-
CASRLGANTGELFF,TGTGCCAGCAGACTAGGAGCGAACACCGGGGAGCTGTTTTTT,TRBV27,few,TRBJ2-2,-
CASSQVGGAGANVLTF,TGTGCCAGCAGCCAAGTTGGAGGGGCTGGGGCCAACGTCCTGACTTTC,TRBV3-1,many,TRBJ2-6,-
CASSESRHRNTEAFF,TGTGCCAGCAGTGAAAGCCGTCACCGGAACACTGAAGCTTTCTTT,TRBV6-1,many,TRBJ1-1,-